The clone carrying this T cell receptor beta chain was seen ten or more times. Antigen unknown. Scientists amplified the TCR beta CDR3 regions from RNA transcripts. An initial RT-PCR round employing HTBI primers preceded a second-round multiplex PCR. TCRdb re-called the multiplex PCR reads through MiXCR, storing one row per CDR3 protein. In the table there are over 200,000 distinct CDR3 sequences, less than 30% of which are singletons. This CDR3 is 14 amino acids long. CDR1 is WSHSY and CDR2 is SAAADI in the germline V gene. Losses at the gene ends were 7 bases for V and 5 bases for J; bases not matched to a gene: 5. The PBMCs were taken from roughly 10 ml of fresh peripheral blood. The sample originates from a study of Graves' ophthalmopathy and Graves' hyperthyroidism. Study outcomes and limitations: Most thyroid clonotypes expanded beyond 0.001 frequency were also found in blood.

This TCR derives from a man over 45 with Graves' ophthalmopathy. J is TRBJ2-2 and V is TRBV10-2, with 9 bases matching TRBD2. The sequencing sample was made of peripheral blood. CDR3 nucleotides: TGCGCCAGCACAGGGACTAGCTCAACCGGGGAGCTGTTTTTT. Its protein is CASTGTSSTGELFF.